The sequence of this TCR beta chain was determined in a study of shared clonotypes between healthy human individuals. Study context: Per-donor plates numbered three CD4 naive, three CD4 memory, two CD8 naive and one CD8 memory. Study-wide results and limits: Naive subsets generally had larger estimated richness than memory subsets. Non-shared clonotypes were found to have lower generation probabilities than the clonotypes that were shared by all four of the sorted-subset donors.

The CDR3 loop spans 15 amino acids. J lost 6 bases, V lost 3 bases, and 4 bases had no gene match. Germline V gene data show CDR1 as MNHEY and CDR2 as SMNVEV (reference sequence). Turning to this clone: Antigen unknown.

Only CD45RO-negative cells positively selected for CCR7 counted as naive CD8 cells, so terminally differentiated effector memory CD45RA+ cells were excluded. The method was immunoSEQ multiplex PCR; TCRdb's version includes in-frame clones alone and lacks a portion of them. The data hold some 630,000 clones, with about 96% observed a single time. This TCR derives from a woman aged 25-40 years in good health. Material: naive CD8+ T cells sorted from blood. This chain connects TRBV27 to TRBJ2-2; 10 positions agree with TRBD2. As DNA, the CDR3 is TGTGCCAGCAGTTTCCTAGCGGGAGCGGCCGGGGAGCTGTTTTTT. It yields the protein CASSFLAGAAGELFF.